A single sample is the source of the 17 T cell receptor beta chains below, sequenced in a study of shared clonotypes between healthy human individuals. Generated by immunoSEQ multiplex PCR, the TCRdb table keeps only in-frame clones and is missing some. This table holds more than 1,200,000 clones, less than 99% found once. The sample was naive CD4+ T cells sorted from blood. The subset is: CD45RA+ positively selected. These receptor sequences come from a man aged 25 to 40 in good health.

The chain joins TRBV10-3 to TRBJ2-7; perhaps TRBD2 as D (5 bases). This CDR3 has 14 amino acids. Germline values: CDR1 ENHRY, CDR2 SYGVKD. V dropped 7 bases and J dropped 4 bases, with 17 bases sitting between them. In DNA form, the CDR3 reads TGTGCCATCACGGTTGGTGGGAGTATTTACGAGCAGTACTTC. As protein: CAITVGGSIYEQYF.

The gene calls are TRBV5-4 and TRBJ2-1; weak D call: TRBD1 (5 bases). Germline values: CDR1 SGHNT, CDR2 YYREEE (reference sequence). The V gene lost 3 bases and the J gene lost 5 bases, with 15 bases spanning the gap. The CDR3 contains 15 residues. Here the CDR3 DNA reads TGTGCCAGCAGCTCCTTGGGGCAGGGCCACAATGAGCAGTTCTTC. Amino acid sequence: CASSSLGQGHNEQFF.

V and J are TRBV7-2 and TRBJ2-5; tentative D call: TRBD1 (6 bases). The CDR3 has 15 residues. The ends were cut back, 1 base at V and 5 bases at J, with 14 bases in the middle. Germline CDR1 and CDR2: SGHTA and FQGNSA. In DNA form, the CDR3 reads TGTGCCAGCAGCTTAGGGCAGGGGATGAGGGAGACCCAGTACTTC. This codes for CASSLGQGMRETQYF.

The chain is built from TRBV29-1 and TRBJ2-1; 11 nucleotides line up with TRBD2. Trimming at V came to 7 bases and at J to 3 bases, leaving 11 bases not matched to a gene. The germline V gene has CDR1 SQVTM and CDR2 ANQGSEA. The CDR3 runs to 16 residues. CDR3 sequence reads: CSGGTGTSGNYNEQFF. In DNA, the CDR3 is TGCAGCGGGGGGACCGGGACTAGCGGAAACTACAATGAGCAGTTCTTC.

Points on this clone: Other DNA sequences from this sample encode an identical CDR3 as well. V usage is TRBV11-3 and J usage is TRBJ2-1, with D hard to call. Deletions cut 5 bases from V and 3 bases from J, with 5 bases between. The germline V gene has CDR1 SGHNT and CDR2 YENEEA. This CDR3 has 12 amino acids. Written as DNA, the CDR3 is TGTGCCAGCAGCGCACGCTACAATGAGCAGTTCTTC. Protein: CASSARYNEQFF.

V is TRBV28 and J is TRBJ2-7, with a possible D match to TRBD2 (6 bases). With 3 bases removed from V and 0 bases from J, the gap between germline ends came to 18 bases. Germline V gives CDR1 MDHEN, CDR2 SYDVKM. CDR3 length: 17 amino acids. The CDR3 DNA reads TGTGCCAGCAGTTTCCGTGCGGGGACCCCGAGCTCCTACGAGCAGTACTTC. It translates to CASSFRAGTPSSYEQYF.

V and J are TRBV5-5 and TRBJ1-4; the D gene is possibly TRBD1 (5 bases). This CDR3 is built from 16 residues. V lost 2 bases to trimming and J lost 11 bases, with 22 bases between them. In germline, CDR1 is SGHKS, CDR2 YYEKEE (reference sequence). In nucleotides, the CDR3 is TGTGCCAGCAGCTTTGACGGGAATGTTTTTGGGACTAAACTGTTTTTT. It specifies CASSFDGNVFGTKLFF.

The genes are TRBV6-1 and TRBJ1-2; D possibly corresponds to TRBD1 (6 bases). CDR3 length: 16 amino acids. V gave up 0 bases and J gave up 3 bases, with 14 bases separating them. CDR1 and CDR2 from the germline V gene are MNHNS and SASEGT. Here the CDR3 reads CASSEAKGGGHYGYTF. The DNA for the CDR3 is TGTGCCAGCAGTGAAGCCAAGGGGGGAGGGCACTATGGCTACACCTTC.

This clone was observed once. CDR3 sequence (DNA): TGTGCCAGCAGCTTAGCTAGTCGTAAGAGCGAGCAGTACTTC. Protein product: CASSLASRKSEQYF. J is TRBJ2-7 and V is TRBV7-9; D is uncertain. Germline lookup yields CDR1 SEHNR and CDR2 FQNEAQ (reference sequence). This CDR3 is 14 amino acids long. V shed 0 bases and J shed 6 bases, with 12 bases lying between them.

The chain recombines TRBV28 with TRBJ1-5; 8 positions match TRBD1. Germline V gene lookup returns CDR1 MDHEN and CDR2 SYDVKM. With 7 bases clipped from V and 3 bases from J, the junction kept 8 bases outside the gene matches. This CDR3 comprises 15 residues. For the CDR3, the DNA is TGTGCCAGCAAGGGACAGGAGATAAACAATCAGCCCCAGCATTTT. This sequence encodes CASKGQEINNQPQHF.

This chain links TRBV7-9 with TRBJ2-3, with D possibly being TRBD1 (6 bases). V lost 5 bases and J 2 bases, leaving 14 bases between the germline ends. The CDR3 sequence is 15 residues long. Germline CDR1 and CDR2: SEHNR and FQNEAQ (reference sequence). The CDR3 DNA reads TGTGCCAGCAGCATTGAACAGGGATACACAGATACGCAGTATTTT. Its translation: CASSIEQGYTDTQYF.

V gene TRBV28 combines with J gene TRBJ2-7, with TRBD2 matching over 16 bases. The CDR3 is made up of 17 amino acids. Germline assignment: CDR1 MDHEN and CDR2 SYDVKM. The V and J ends lost 4 bases and 2 bases, in that order; junction bases with no gene match: 5. CDR3: CASSSPGLAGGTYEQYF. The CDR3 coding sequence is TGTGCCAGCAGTTCCCCGGGACTAGCGGGAGGGACCTACGAGCAGTACTTC.

This clone appeared once. The same CDR3 is also encoded by other DNA sequences in this sample. The chain uses TRBV5-1 and TRBJ1-5, with 9 positions matching TRBD1. Germline loops: CDR1 SGHRS, CDR2 YFSETQ. This CDR3 is built from 15 residues. V was clipped by 0 bases and J by 4 bases; unmatched bases: 2. The CDR3 region is CASSLEGTGNQPQHF. The CDR3 DNA follows: TGCGCCAGCAGCTTGGAGGGGACAGGGAATCAGCCCCAGCATTTT.

This CDR3 is CASREAGGTNTQYF. As DNA, the CDR3 is TGTGCCAGTAGGGAAGCGGGAGGGACAAATACGCAGTATTTT. This sequence joins TRBV19 and TRBJ2-3; 10 positions agree with TRBD2. Germline CDR1 LNHDA, CDR2 SQIVND (reference sequence). CDR3 length: 14 residues. With V trimmed by 6 bases and J by 7 bases, 7 bases remained unmatched.

The chain uses TRBV9 and TRBJ1-4, with a possible D match to TRBD1 (5 bases). Germline-derived CDR1 and CDR2 are SGDLS and YYNGEE. V shed 4 bases and J shed 4 bases, with 14 bases lying between them. This CDR3 is 15 amino acids long. In DNA, the CDR3 is TGTGCCAGCAGCCCTAGGGACCTTCTTAATGAAAAACTGTTTTTT. Translated, it gives CASSPRDLLNEKLFF.

The chain carries TRBV19 and TRBJ1-2; unclear D gene. Between the trimmed V and J ends, which lost 0 bases and 1 base, there was a span of 15 bases. Looked up from germline, CDR1 is LNHDA and CDR2 is SQIVND (reference sequence). CDR3 size: 17 residues. The CDR3 loop reads CASSIDTPAVVNYGYTF. The CDR3 nucleotides are TGTGCCAGTAGTATAGATACTCCGGCAGTCGTTAACTATGGCTACACCTTC.

The CDR3 DNA follows: TGTGCCAGCAGCACAAGGACTAGCGGGAGAACTTACGAGCAGTACTTC. Protein: CASSTRTSGRTYEQYF. V is TRBV13 and J is TRBJ2-7; 13 bases are shared with TRBD2. The CDR3 consists of 16 residues. V shed 5 bases and J 4 bases; nucleotides not matched to a gene: 8. CDR1 is PRHDT, CDR2 FYEKMQ, per germline (reference sequence).